The entry that follows covers one T cell receptor beta chain sequence. The antigen is not known. Using its own MiXCR run on the reads, TCRdb lists one record per CDR3 protein. The table lists 200,000 or so distinct CDR3 sequences, approximately 40% of them singletons. The data stem from a study of T cell repertoires in cytomegalovirus infection. The starting material was CD8+ T cells from cultured PBMCs, obtained from culture after CMV antigen stimulation. The sequence was obtained from a human donor in good health (CMV status not recorded). Some clones in this sample may be carry-over from other donors' samples.

The CDR3 sequence: CASSYVGRSTDTQYF. The CDR3 DNA reads as TGTGCCAGCAGTTACGTGGGGAGGAGCACAGATACGCAGTATTTT. The gene calls are TRBV6-5 and TRBJ2-3; D might be TRBD2 (6 bases). V was pared by 2 bases and J by 0 bases, with 9 bases between. Germline V CDR1 and CDR2: MNHEY, SVGAGI. This CDR3 spans 15 amino acids.